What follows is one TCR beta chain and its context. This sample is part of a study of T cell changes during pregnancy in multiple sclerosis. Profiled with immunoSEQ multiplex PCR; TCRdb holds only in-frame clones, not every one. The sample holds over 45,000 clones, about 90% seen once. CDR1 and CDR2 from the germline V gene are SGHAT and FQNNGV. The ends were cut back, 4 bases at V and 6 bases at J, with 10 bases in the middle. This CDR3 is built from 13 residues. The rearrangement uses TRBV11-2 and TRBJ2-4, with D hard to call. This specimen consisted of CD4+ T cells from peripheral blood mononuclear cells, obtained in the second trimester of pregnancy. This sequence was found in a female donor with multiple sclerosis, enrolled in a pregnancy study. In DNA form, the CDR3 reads TGTGCCAGCAGCTCTAGTATCCTAAACATTCAGTACTTC. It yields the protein CASSSSILNIQYF.